This record covers a single T cell receptor beta chain. Its antigen remains unidentified. The sample is drawn from a study of cytomegalovirus exposure and HLA in healthy donors. Study results and limitations: Because they were indistinguishable, some V segments, including TRBV6-2 and TRBV6-3, were excluded.

PCR involved 60 Vbeta and 13 Jbeta primers. Clones were read by immunoSEQ multiplex PCR, and TCRdb kept only the in-frame ones, dropping some. The profile shows fewer than 150,000 clones, roughly 85% of them singletons. The CDR3 loop spans 15 amino acids. Trimming removed 2 bases from V and 3 bases from J, with 12 bases in between. In germline, CDR1 is WNHNN, CDR2 SYGVQD (reference sequence). V usage is TRBV10-1 and J usage is TRBJ2-3; maybe TRBD1 (5 bases). This sequence originates from a man in his forties in good health and CMV-seropositive. The specimen sequenced was PBMCs. CDR3 bases: TGCGCCAGCAGTGAGGGTCAGGGCGAGACAGATACGCAGTATTTT. As protein: CASSEGQGETDTQYF.